This T cell receptor (beta chain) was captured in a study of neurological immune-mediated disorders. Germline assignment: CDR1 SGHRS and CDR2 YFSETQ. Trimming pared 0 bases from V and 4 bases from J, leaving 9 bases between. CDR3 length equals 14 residues. This clonotype showed up many times. Sequencing of 15-18 subjects in each run yielded over 200 million TCR-beta sequences. TCRdb called the 5' RACE reads again in MiXCR, with one record for every CDR3 protein. This sample has 50,000 to 60,000 distinct CDR3 sequences, with over 3.5% found just once. The rearrangement joins TRBV5-1 to TRBJ2-3; either TRBD1 or TRBD2 may fit D (5 bases each). Input material: CD4+ T cells from blood. The sequence was obtained from a middle-aged woman with multiple sclerosis. The CDR3 DNA sequence: TGCGCCAGCAGCTTGGGAGGGGCGTCAGATACGCAGTATTTT. It translates to CASSLGGASDTQYF.